This TCR beta chain was captured in a study of shared clonotypes between healthy human individuals. Overall study: Aged between 18 and 49, the donors were two women and three men.

Free of recent acute infections or vaccinations, the donors were healthy HIV-negative adults. Germline assignment: CDR1 SGHDN and CDR2 FVKESK. Germline trimming cut 4 bases from V and 6 bases from J; bases unmatched to any gene: 8. This CDR3 comprises 15 residues. In the study's own analysis: There were no quality scores in the junction-only immunoSEQ sequences, so filtering differed. The protocol was immunoSEQ multiplex PCR, while the TCRdb copy is restricted to in-frame clones and leaves out a portion. The V and J calls and the clone size are those of that table, but D and trimming were determined from the DNA. This table holds roughly 500,000 clones, 81% found once.

Sequencing was performed on PBMCs. The chain joins TRBV14 to TRBJ2-7, with 11 bases lining up with TRBD1. The source of this sequence is a woman between 40 and 55 years old in good health. Some clones in this sample may be carry-over from other donors' samples. Here the CDR3 DNA reads TGTGCCAGCAGCCCCTACGGGACAGGGGGACCCGAGCAGTACTTC. This codes for CASSPYGTGGPEQYF.